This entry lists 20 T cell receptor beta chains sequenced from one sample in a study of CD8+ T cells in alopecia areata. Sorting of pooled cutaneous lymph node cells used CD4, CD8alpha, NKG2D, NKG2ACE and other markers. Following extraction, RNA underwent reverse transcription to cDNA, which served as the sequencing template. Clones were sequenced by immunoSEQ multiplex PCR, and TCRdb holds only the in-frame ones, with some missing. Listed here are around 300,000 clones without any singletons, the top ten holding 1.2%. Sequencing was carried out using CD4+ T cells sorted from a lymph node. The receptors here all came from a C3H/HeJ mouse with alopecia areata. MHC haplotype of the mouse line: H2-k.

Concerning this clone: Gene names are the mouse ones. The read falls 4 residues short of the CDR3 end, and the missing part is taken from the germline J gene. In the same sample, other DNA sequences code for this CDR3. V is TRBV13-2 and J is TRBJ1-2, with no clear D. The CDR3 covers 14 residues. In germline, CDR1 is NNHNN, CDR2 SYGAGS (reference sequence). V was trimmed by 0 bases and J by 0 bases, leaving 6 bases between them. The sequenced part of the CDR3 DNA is TGTGCCAGCGGTGATGCGACAACAAACTCC. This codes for CASGDATTNS. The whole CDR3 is CASGDATTNSDYTF.

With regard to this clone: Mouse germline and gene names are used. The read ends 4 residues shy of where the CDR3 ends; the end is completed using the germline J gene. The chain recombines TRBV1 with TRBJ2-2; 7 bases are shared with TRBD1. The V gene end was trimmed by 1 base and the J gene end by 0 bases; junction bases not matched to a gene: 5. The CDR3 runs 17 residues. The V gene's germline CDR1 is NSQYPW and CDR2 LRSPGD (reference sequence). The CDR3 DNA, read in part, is TGCACCTGCAGTGCAGCTCGGGACAGAGCAAACACCGGG. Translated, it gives CTCSAARDRANTG. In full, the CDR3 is CTCSAARDRANTGQLYF. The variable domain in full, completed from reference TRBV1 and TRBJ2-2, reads VTLLEQNPRWRLVPRGQAVNLRCILKNSQYPWMSWYQQDLQKQLQWLFTLRSPGDKEVKSLPGADYLATRVTDTELRLQVANMSQGRTLYCTCSAARDRANTGQLYFGEGSKLTVL.

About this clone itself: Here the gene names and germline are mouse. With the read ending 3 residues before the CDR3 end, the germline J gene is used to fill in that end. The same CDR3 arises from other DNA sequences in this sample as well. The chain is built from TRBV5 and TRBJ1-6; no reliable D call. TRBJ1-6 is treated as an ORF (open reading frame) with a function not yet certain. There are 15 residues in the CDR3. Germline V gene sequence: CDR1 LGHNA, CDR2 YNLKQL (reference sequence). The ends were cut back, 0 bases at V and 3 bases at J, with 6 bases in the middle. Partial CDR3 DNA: TGTGCCAGCAGCCAAGAAACAGACTATAATTCGCCC. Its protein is CASSQETDYNSP. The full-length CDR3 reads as CASSQETDYNSPLYF.

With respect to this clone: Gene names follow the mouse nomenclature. The CDR3 bases that were read are TGTGCCAGCGGTCCCAGGAGCTCCTAT. As protein: CASGPRSSY. From start to end, the CDR3 is CASGPRSSYEQYF. This chain uses TRBV13-2 with TRBJ2-7; D is unclear. Read data end 4 residues before the CDR3 end; the end is taken from the germline J gene. The CDR3 has 13 residues. Per germline, CDR1 NNHNN and CDR2 SYGAGS (reference sequence). The V gene lost 4 bases and the J gene lost 0 bases, with 8 bases spanning the gap.

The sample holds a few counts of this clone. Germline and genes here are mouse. Partial CDR3 DNA: TGTGCCAGCAGTTTATCGGGACAGGCAAACTCC. Its protein product is CASSLSGQANS. The entire CDR3 protein is CASSLSGQANSDYTF. The rearrangement joins TRBV14 to TRBJ1-2; 8 nucleotides match TRBD1. The CDR3 goes on 4 residues after the read ends, and that part is filled in from the germline J gene. The ends lost 2 bases at V and 0 bases at J; junction bases unmatched: 3. Looked up from germline, CDR1 is SGHDT and CDR2 is FRDEAV. This CDR3 is built from 15 residues.

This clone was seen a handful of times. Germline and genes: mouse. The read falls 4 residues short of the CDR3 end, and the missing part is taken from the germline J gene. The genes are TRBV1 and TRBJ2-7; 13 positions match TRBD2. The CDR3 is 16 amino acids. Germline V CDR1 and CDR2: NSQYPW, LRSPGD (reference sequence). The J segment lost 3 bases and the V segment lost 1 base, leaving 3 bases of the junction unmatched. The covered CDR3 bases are TGCACCTGCAGTGCAGTCGGGACTGGGGGGGGCTAT. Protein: CTCSAVGTGGGY. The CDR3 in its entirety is CTCSAVGTGGGYEQYF.

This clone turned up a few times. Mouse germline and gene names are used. The sequenced CDR3 bases are TGTGCTAGCAGTAGAGATGGTCTGGGCTTTAACCAAGAC. It translates to CASSRDGLGFNQD. The full CDR3 sequence reads CASSRDGLGFNQDTQYF. This chain joins TRBV17 and TRBJ2-5, with a tentative D call TRBD2 (5 bases). The read stops 4 residues short of the end of the CDR3; the missing end is completed from the germline J gene. Germline loops: CDR1 MNHDT, CDR2 YYDKIL. The V end lost 0 bases, the J end lost 0 bases, and 13 bases lay between the germline ends. The CDR3 extends over 17 amino acids. Variable domain in full (rest from reference TRBV17 and TRBJ2-5): DTTVKQNPRYKLARVGKPVNLICSQTMNHDTMYWYQKKPNQAPKLLLFYYDKILNREADTFEKFQSSRPNNSFCSLYIGSAGLEYSAMYLCASSRDGLGFNQDTQYFGPGTRLLVL.

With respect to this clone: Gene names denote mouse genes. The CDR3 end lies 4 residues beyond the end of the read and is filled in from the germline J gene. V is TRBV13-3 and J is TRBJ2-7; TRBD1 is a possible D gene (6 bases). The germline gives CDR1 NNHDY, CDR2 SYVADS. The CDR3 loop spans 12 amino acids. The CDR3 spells CASSARDNEQYF. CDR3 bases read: TGTGCCAGCAGTGCCCGGGACAAT.

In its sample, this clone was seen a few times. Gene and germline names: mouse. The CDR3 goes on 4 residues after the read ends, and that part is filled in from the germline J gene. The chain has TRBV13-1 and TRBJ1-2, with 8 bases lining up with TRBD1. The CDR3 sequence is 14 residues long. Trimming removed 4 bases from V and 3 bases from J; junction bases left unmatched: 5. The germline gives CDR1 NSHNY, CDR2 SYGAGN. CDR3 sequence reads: CASSRQGRDSDYTF. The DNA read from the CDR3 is TGTGCCAGCAGTCGACAGGGGAGGGACTCC.

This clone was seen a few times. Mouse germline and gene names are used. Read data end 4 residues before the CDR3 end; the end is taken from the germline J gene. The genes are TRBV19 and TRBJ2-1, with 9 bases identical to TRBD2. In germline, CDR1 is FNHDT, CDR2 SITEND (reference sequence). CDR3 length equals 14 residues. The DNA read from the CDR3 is TGTGCCAGCAGTCTCCGACTGGGGGAGGCT. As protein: CASSLRLGEA. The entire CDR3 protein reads CASSLRLGEAEQFF.

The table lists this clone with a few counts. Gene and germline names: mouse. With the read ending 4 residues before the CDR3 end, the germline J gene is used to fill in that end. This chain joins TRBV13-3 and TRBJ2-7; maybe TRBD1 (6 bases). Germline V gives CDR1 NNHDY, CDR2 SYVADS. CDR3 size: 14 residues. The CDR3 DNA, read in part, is TGTGCCAGCAGTGCTCCGGGACACCGATAT. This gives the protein CASSAPGHRY. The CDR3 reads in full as CASSAPGHRYEQYF.

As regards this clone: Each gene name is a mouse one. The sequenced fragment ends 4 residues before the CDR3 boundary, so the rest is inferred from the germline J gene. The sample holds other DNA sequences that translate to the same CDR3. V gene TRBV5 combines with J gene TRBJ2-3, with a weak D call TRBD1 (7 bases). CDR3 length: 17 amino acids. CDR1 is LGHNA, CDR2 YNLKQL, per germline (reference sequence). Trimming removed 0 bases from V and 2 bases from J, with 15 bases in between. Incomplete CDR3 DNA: TGTGCCAGCAGCCAAGATGGGAGGGGGCGCGATGCAGAA. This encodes CASSQDGRGRDAE. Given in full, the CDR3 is CASSQDGRGRDAETLYF.

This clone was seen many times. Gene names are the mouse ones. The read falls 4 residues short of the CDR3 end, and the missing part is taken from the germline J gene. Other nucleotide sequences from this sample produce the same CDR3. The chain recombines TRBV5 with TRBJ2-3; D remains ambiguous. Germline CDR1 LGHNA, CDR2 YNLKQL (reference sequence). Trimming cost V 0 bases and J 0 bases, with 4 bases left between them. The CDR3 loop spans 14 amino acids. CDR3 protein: CASSQEGSAETLYF. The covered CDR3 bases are TGTGCCAGCAGCCAAGAGGGTAGTGCAGAA.

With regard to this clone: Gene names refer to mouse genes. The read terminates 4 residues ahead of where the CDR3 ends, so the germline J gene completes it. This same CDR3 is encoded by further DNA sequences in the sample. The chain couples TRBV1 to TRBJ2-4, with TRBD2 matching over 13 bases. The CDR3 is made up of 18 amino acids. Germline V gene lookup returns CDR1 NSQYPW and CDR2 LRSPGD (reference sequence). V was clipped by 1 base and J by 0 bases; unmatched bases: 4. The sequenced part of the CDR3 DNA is TGCACCTGCAGTGCAGGGACTGGGGGGGCGCGGAGTCAAAAC. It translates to CTCSAGTGGARSQN. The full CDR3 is CTCSAGTGGARSQNTLYF. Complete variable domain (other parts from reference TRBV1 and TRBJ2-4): VTLLEQNPRWRLVPRGQAVNLRCILKNSQYPWMSWYQQDLQKQLQWLFTLRSPGDKEVKSLPGADYLATRVTDTELRLQVANMSQGRTLYCTCSAGTGGARSQNTLYFGAGTRLSVL.

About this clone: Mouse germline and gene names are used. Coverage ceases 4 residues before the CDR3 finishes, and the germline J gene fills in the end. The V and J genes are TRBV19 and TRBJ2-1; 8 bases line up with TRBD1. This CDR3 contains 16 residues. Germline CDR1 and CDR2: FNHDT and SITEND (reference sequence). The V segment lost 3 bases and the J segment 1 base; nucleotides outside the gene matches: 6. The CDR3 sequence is CASSKPTGGNYAEQFF. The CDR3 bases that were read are TGTGCCAGCAGTAAACCTACAGGGGGGAACTATGCT.

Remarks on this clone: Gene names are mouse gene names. The CDR3 here is CASSDFAREEENNQDTQYF. Incomplete CDR3 DNA: TGTGCCAGCAGTGATTTTGCCAGGGAGGAGGAAAATAACCAAGAC. V gene TRBV13-3 combines with J gene TRBJ2-5; tentative D call: TRBD1 (5 bases). Sequencing ends 4 residues short of the CDR3 end; the germline J gene provides the rest. The length of the CDR3 is 19 residues. Germline assignment: CDR1 NNHDY and CDR2 SYVADS. Trimming cost V 1 base and J 0 bases, with 21 bases left between them.

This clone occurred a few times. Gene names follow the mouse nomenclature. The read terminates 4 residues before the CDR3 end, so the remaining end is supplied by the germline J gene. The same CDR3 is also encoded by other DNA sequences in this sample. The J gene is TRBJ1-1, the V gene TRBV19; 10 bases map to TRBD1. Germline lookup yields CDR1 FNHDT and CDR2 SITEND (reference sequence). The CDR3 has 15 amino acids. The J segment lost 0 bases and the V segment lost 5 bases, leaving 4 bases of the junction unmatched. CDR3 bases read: TGTGCCAGCAGCCGGACAGGGGGTGCAAACACA. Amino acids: CASSRTGGANT. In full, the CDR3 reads CASSRTGGANTEVFF.

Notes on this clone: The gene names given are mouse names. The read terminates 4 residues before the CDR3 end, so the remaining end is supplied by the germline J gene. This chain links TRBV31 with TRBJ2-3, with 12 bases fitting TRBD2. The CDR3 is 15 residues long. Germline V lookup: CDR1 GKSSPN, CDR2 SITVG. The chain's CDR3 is CAWRTTGGAVETLYF. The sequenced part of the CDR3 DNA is TGTGCCTGGAGGACGACTGGGGGGGCGGTAGAA.

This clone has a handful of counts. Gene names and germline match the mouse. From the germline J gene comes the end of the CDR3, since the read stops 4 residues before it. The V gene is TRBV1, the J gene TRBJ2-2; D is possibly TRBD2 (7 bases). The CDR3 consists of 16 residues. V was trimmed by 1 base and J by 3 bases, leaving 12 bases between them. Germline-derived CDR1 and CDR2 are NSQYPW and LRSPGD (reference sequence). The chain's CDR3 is CTCSAGGARYTGQLYF. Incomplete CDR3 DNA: TGCACCTGCAGTGCAGGGGGGGCGCGGTACACCGGG.

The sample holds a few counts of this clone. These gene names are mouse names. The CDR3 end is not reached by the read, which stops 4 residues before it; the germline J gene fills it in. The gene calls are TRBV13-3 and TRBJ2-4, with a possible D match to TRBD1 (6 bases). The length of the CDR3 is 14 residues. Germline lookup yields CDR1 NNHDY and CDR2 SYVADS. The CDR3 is CASSDQGRGNTLYF. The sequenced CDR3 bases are TGTGCCAGCAGTGATCAGGGGAGGGGAAAC.